This TCR beta chain came from a study of neoadjuvant nivolumab and ipilimumab in lung cancer. Study in general: Nivolumab 3 mg/kg was given days 1, 15 and 29, plus ipilimumab 1 mg/kg day 1 in combination. Overall study results and limits: Higher pretherapy blood TCR richness went with higher resected-tumor richness. TCR receptors were sequenced in few samples. From pretherapy to surgery, tumor richness and clonality rose with dual therapy.

Assay: immunoSEQ multiplex PCR; the TCRdb copy retains only in-frame clones and omits some. Among fewer than 20,000 clones listed, under 85% were seen once. Regarding this clone: The antigen is unknown.

The V and J ends lost 0 bases and 11 bases respectively, with 10 bases between them. The CDR3 loop spans 13 amino acids. Germline-derived CDR1 and CDR2 are SGHAT and FQNNGV. The clonotype was recovered from an adult with non-small cell lung cancer. Specimen: tumor tissue, collected after neoadjuvant nivolumab, alone or with ipilimumab, at or shortly before surgery. This rearrangement joins TRBV11-2 to TRBJ1-4; TRBD1 is a possible D gene (5 bases). The CDR3: CASSLDNRGKLFF. Written as DNA, the CDR3 is TGTGCCAGCAGCTTAGACAATCGGGGGAAACTGTTTTTT.